Below are 14 T cell receptor beta chains sequenced from a single sample in a study of CD8+ T cells in alopecia areata. Sequencing relied on a cDNA template that was reverse transcribed from extracted RNA. Method: immunoSEQ multiplex PCR; TCRdb's copy keeps in-frame clones and lacks some. The data hold 140,000 to 150,000 clones, with around 87% observed a single time. Sequenced material: CD8+ T cells sorted from blood, taken at week 0. Receptors originate from a human donor with alopecia areata.

This clone was counted a few times. This chain connects TRBV10-3 to TRBJ2-7; D remains ambiguous. Germline-derived CDR1 and CDR2 are ENHRY and SYGVKD. The CDR3 has 14 residues. V lost 0 bases and J 7 bases, leaving 13 bases between the germline ends. The CDR3 nucleotides are TGTGCCATCAGTGAGTCCCCCCTCGGAGCGGAGCAGTACTTC. Amino acid sequence: CAISESPLGAEQYF.

The sample holds one count of this clone. J is TRBJ2-7 and V is TRBV29-1; TRBD1 matches at 9 bases. The junction had 10 bases not matched to a gene; V was cut back by 1 base and J by 3 bases. The CDR3 length is 16 residues. CDR1 is SQVTM, CDR2 ANQGSEA, per germline. The CDR3 is CSVEGSGQGSYYEQYF. CDR3 nucleotide sequence: TGCAGCGTTGAAGGAAGTGGACAGGGGTCCTACTACGAGCAGTACTTC.

The chain is built from TRBV30 and TRBJ1-2; no reliable D call. V lost 1 base, J lost 5 bases, and 11 bases lay in between. The CDR3 totals 13 residues. Per the germline V gene, CDR1 is GTSNPN and CDR2 is SVGIG (reference sequence). The DNA for the CDR3 is TGTGCCTGGAGTGGGGGAAGCGGATATGGCTACACCTTC. Amino acid sequence: CAWSGGSGYGYTF.

The J gene is TRBJ2-3, the V gene TRBV13; no clear D gene. Trimming cost V 4 bases and J 3 bases, with 5 bases left between them. CDR3 length equals 12 residues. Germline CDR1 is PRHDT and CDR2 is FYEKMQ (reference sequence). Written as DNA, the CDR3 is TGTGCCAGCAGCTCAATTACAGATACGCAGTATTTT. The encoded protein is CASSSITDTQYF.

The gene calls are TRBV4-1 and TRBJ2-7; maybe TRBD1 (5 bases). This CDR3 contains 12 residues. Trimming shortened V by 2 bases and J by 4 bases, and 6 bases separated the two germline ends. Germline CDR1 is MGHRA and CDR2 is YSYEKL. The DNA for the CDR3 is TGCGCCAGCAGCCAACAGGGTTACGAGCAGTACTTC. Translating gives CASSQQGYEQYF.

V and J are TRBV7-9 and TRBJ1-1, with 8 bases identical to TRBD1. The V segment lost 5 bases and the J segment 1 base; nucleotides outside the gene matches: 6. CDR1 is SEHNR and CDR2 is FQNEAQ in the germline V gene (reference sequence). CDR3 size: 15 residues. CDR3 loop: CASSPGQGSNTEAFF. The DNA for the CDR3 is TGTGCCAGCAGCCCCGGACAGGGATCGAACACTGAAGCTTTCTTT.

This clone was found a few times. This chain uses TRBV5-1 with TRBJ2-2; D perhaps matches TRBD1 (5 bases). V was pared by 4 bases and J by 1 base, with 14 bases between. The length of the CDR3 is 16 residues. CDR1 is SGHRS and CDR2 is YFSETQ in the germline V gene. CDR3 amino acids: CASSIRQTGNTGELFF. For the CDR3, the DNA is TGCGCCAGCAGCATCCGACAGACCGGGAACACCGGGGAGCTGTTTTTT. Together with reference TRBV5-1 and TRBJ2-2, the CDR3 gives the full variable domain: KAGVTQTPRYLIKTRGQQVTLSCSPISGHRSVSWYQQTPGQGLQFLFEYFSETQRNKGNFPGRFSGRQFSNSRSEMNVSTLELGDSALYLCASSIRQTGNTGELFFGEGSRLTVL.

The chain employs TRBV7-6 and TRBJ2-1; a weak D match, TRBD1 (6 bases). The CDR3 is 16 residues long. The germline V gene has CDR1 SGHVS and CDR2 FNYEAQ. The germline V and J ends were trimmed by 1 base and 3 bases, with 13 bases remaining between them. The CDR3 sequence is CASSLEYAGDYNEQFF. The CDR3 nucleotides read TGTGCCAGCAGCTTAGAGTATGCAGGGGACTACAATGAGCAGTTCTTC.

Regarding this clone: Other nucleotide sequences from this sample produce the same CDR3. The chain carries TRBV6-1 and TRBJ2-3; TRBD2 agrees at 8 bases. The CDR3 is made up of 15 amino acids. Trimming took 6 bases from V and 3 from J; bases not matched to a gene: 8. Per germline, CDR1 MNHNS and CDR2 SASEGT. CDR3 bases: TGTGCCAGCAGATCAGGACTAGCTGGGACAGATACGCAGTATTTT. Translated, it gives CASRSGLAGTDTQYF.

The chain recombines TRBV29-1 with TRBJ1-2; D is possibly TRBD1 (5 bases). Germline lookup yields CDR1 SQVTM and CDR2 ANQGSEA. Between the trimmed V and J ends, which lost 2 bases and 6 bases, there was a span of 10 bases. This CDR3 has 12 residues. DNA of the CDR3: TGCAGCGTTGAAACAGGAAAGAATGGCTACACCTTC. Its protein is CSVETGKNGYTF.

V and J are TRBV19 and TRBJ1-2, with TRBD1 matching 8 bases. The CDR3 consists of 15 residues. The ends lost 9 bases at V and 6 bases at J; junction bases unmatched: 15. Per germline, CDR1 LNHDA and CDR2 SQIVND (reference sequence). CDR3: CASGTGAGVVNGYTF. CDR3 in DNA: TGTGCCAGCGGGACAGGTGCGGGGGTTGTGAATGGCTACACCTTC.

J is TRBJ1-1 and V is TRBV4-1, with D unresolved. V dropped 2 bases and J dropped 7 bases, with 11 bases sitting between them. This CDR3 is built from 13 residues. Germline V CDR1 and CDR2: MGHRA, YSYEKL. The CDR3 region has the DNA TGCGCCAGCAGCCAACCTCCGGGTGATGAAGCTTTCTTT. It translates to CASSQPPGDEAFF.

The chain combines TRBV6-5 with TRBJ1-1; 7 bases fit TRBD1. CDR1 MNHEY and CDR2 SVGAGI come from the germline V gene. This CDR3 is 14 amino acids long. V shed 4 bases and J 1 base; nucleotides not matched to a gene: 3. The CDR3 coding sequence is TGTGCCAGCAGTTTCGGACAGGCGAACACTGAAGCTTTCTTT. The encoded protein is CASSFGQANTEAFF.

This rearrangement joins TRBV14 to TRBJ2-7; no firm D call. V was trimmed by 4 bases and J by 5 bases, leaving 12 bases between them. The CDR3 extends over 13 amino acids. Looked up from germline, CDR1 is SGHDN and CDR2 is FVKESK. DNA of the CDR3: TGTGCCAGCAGCCCCCGGCAGTTCGACGAGCAGTACTTC. It codes for CASSPRQFDEQYF.